A single sample gave rise to the 13 T cell receptor beta chains below, sequenced in a study of radiation and T cells in renal cell carcinoma. Described time point: blood 2 weeks post-SBRT. Noted treatment: 15 Gy SBRT to primary tumor, nephrectomy 4 weeks later. Sequencing used immunoSEQ multiplex PCR; TCRdb keeps in-frame clones, though not all of them. The table includes about 120,000 clones, 75% to 85% detected once. Source: blood, taken from a patient whose treatment included radiotherapy and nephrectomy. All receptors come from a woman aged 60 to 75 with renal cell carcinoma.

J is TRBJ1-1 and V is TRBV11-3; D is uncertain. Germline CDR1 reads SGHNT; CDR2 reads YENEEA. Trimming stripped 1 base from V and 5 bases from J, with 8 bases between. CDR3 length equals 13 residues. The CDR3 nucleotides read TGTGCCAGCAGCTTAGGCAAGCGAACTGAAGCTTTCTTT. It translates to CASSLGKRTEAFF.

The rearrangement joins TRBV28 to TRBJ2-7; possible D gene TRBD1, 6 bases. From germline, CDR1 is MDHEN and CDR2 SYDVKM. V lost 7 bases to trimming and J lost 0 bases, with 19 bases between them. The CDR3 has 16 residues. CDR3 region: CASNAPGHLYSYEQYF. CDR3 nucleotide sequence: TGTGCCAGCAACGCTCCGGGACACTTATACTCCTACGAGCAGTACTTC.

The chain joins TRBV6-6 to TRBJ2-7; perhaps TRBD2 as D (6 bases). Germline V lookup: CDR1 MNHNY, CDR2 SVGAGI (reference sequence). The CDR3 is 14 amino acids. V was cut by 5 bases and J by 7 bases, with 18 bases left in between. CDR3 DNA: TGTGCCAGCAGTAAAGGGAGTGTAGCGGCAGAGCAGTACTTC. This encodes CASSKGSVAAEQYF.

This chain connects TRBV11-2 to TRBJ1-1; 8 bases agree with TRBD1. The CDR3 is made up of 17 amino acids. V shed 0 bases and J 4 bases; nucleotides not matched to a gene: 10. CDR1 and CDR2 from the germline V gene are SGHAT and FQNNGV. The CDR3, as DNA: TGTGCCAGCAGCTTAGAATTGGCCAGGGGGCAAGGCACTGAAGCTTTCTTT. This translates into CASSLELARGQGTEAFF.

The genes are TRBV30 and TRBJ2-1; 14 bases line up with TRBD2. V shed 0 bases and J 6 bases; nucleotides not matched to a gene: 13. The CDR3 has 19 amino acids. Per the germline V gene, CDR1 is GTSNPN and CDR2 is SVGIG (reference sequence). CDR3 in amino acids: CAWSVKFWTSGRSSNEQFF. The CDR3 DNA sequence: TGTGCCTGGAGTGTAAAATTTTGGACTAGCGGGAGGTCATCCAATGAGCAGTTCTTC. Full variable domain (remainder filled in from reference TRBV30 and TRBJ2-1): SQTIHQWPATLVQPVGSPLSLECTVEGTSNPNLYWYRQAAGRGLQLLFYSVGIGQISSEVPQNLSASRPQDRQFILSSKKLLLSDSGFYLCAWSVKFWTSGRSSNEQFFGPGTRLTVL.

This clone was counted a few times. The rearrangement joins TRBV27 to TRBJ1-5; D is possibly TRBD1 (5 bases). Germline CDR1 and CDR2: MNHEY and SMNVEV (reference sequence). The CDR3 is 14 amino acids. V gave up 6 bases and J gave up 1 base, with 10 bases separating them. CDR3 residues: CASREGTSNQPQHF. The CDR3 nucleotides read TGTGCCAGCAGGGAGGGGACCAGCAATCAGCCCCAGCATTTT.

This chain joins TRBV30 and TRBJ2-1; D gene ambiguous. V shed 1 base and J shed 9 bases, with 7 bases lying between them. Looked up from germline, CDR1 is GTSNPN and CDR2 is SVGIG (reference sequence). The CDR3 covers 11 residues. This CDR3 reads CAWSGLVEQFF. CDR3 DNA sequence: TGTGCCTGGAGTGGCCTAGTTGAGCAGTTCTTC.

The V call is TRBV25-1, the J call TRBJ2-5; 8 bases line up with TRBD2. V lost 4 bases to trimming and J lost 6 bases; unmatched junction nucleotides: 10. Germline-derived CDR1 and CDR2 are MGHDK and SYGVNS. CDR3 length equals 15 residues. For the CDR3, the DNA is TGTGCCAGCAGTGGAGCGAGCGGGAGTGGACAGACCCAGTACTTC. Its protein is CASSGASGSGQTQYF.

V gene TRBV9 combines with J gene TRBJ1-5; D gene uncertain. Trimming removed 2 bases at V and 6 bases at J, with 18 bases between. Germline V gives CDR1 SGDLS, CDR2 YYNGEE. The CDR3 totals 16 residues. CDR3 coding DNA: TGTGCCAGCAGCGTCGACGGCGGGGTATCAAGTCAGCCCCAGCATTTT. As protein: CASSVDGGVSSQPQHF.

Only a few counts were recorded for this clone. The chain uses TRBV9 and TRBJ2-2; a possible D gene is TRBD1 (5 bases). The V gene lost 3 bases and the J gene lost 0 bases, with 12 bases spanning the gap. The CDR3 runs 16 residues. Germline V gives CDR1 SGDLS, CDR2 YYNGEE. The CDR3, as DNA: TGTGCCAGCAGCGGTCACAGGTCAGCGAACACCGGGGAGCTGTTTTTT. This encodes CASSGHRSANTGELFF. The full variable domain, with the rest looked up from reference TRBV9 and TRBJ2-2, is DSGVTQTPKHLITATGQRVTLRCSPRSGDLSVYWYQQSLDQGLQFLIQYYNGEERAKGNILERFSAQQFPDLHSELNLSSLELGDSALYFCASSGHRSANTGELFFGEGSRLTVL.

This clone was seen a single time. The chain employs TRBV21-1 and TRBJ2-7; no check of the table's D call, TRBD2, against the DNA was made. TRBV21-1 is classified as a pseudogene. This CDR3 is 17 amino acids long. The CDR3: CASSDKGGGGSHPEQYF. In nucleotides, the CDR3 is TGTGCCAGCAGCGATAAGGGGGGAGGCGGGAGCCACCCCGAGCAGTACTTC.

The chain is built from TRBV7-8 and TRBJ1-5; D not certain. This CDR3 has 18 amino acids. V lost 1 base, J lost 0 bases, and 16 bases lay in between. CDR1 SGHVS and CDR2 FQNEAQ come from the germline V gene. The CDR3 here is CASSLGELGRDSNQPQHF. The DNA for the CDR3 is TGTGCCAGCAGCTTAGGGGAACTAGGACGGGATAGCAATCAGCCCCAGCATTTT. Combining the CDR3 with reference TRBV7-8 and TRBJ1-5 gives the whole variable domain GAGVSQSPRYKVAKRGQDVALRCDPISGHVSLFWYQQALGQGPEFLTYFQNEAQLDKSGLPSDRFFAERPEGSVSTLKIQRTQQEDSAVYLCASSLGELGRDSNQPQHFGDGTRLSIL.

This chain uses TRBV10-3 with TRBJ2-5, with no clear D. This CDR3 has 13 residues. Germline CDR1 is ENHRY and CDR2 is SYGVKD. V gave up 3 bases and J gave up 5 bases, with 10 bases separating them. In DNA, the CDR3 is TGTGCCATCAGTGATGCAGCCGATGAGACCCAGTACTTC. Translating gives CAISDAADETQYF.